This TCR beta chain was sequenced for a study of T cells in Graves' hyperthyroidism and ophthalmopathy. CDR3 length: 13 amino acids. The V end lost 5 bases, the J end lost 2 bases, and 9 bases lay between the germline ends. The V gene's germline CDR1 is MNHEY and CDR2 SVGEGT. TCR beta CDR3 regions were amplified from RNA. Primed by the HTBI set, a first-round RT-PCR was run on the TCR CDR3. One entry per CDR3 protein, called by TCRdb with MiXCR from the multiplex PCR reads. The sample has some 580,000 distinct CDR3 sequences; 16% are singletons. A remark on this clonotype: A read error is likely, as this CDR3 ends without the conserved phenylalanine or tryptophan.

The chain uses TRBV6-2 or TRBV6-3 and TRBJ2-5, with D perhaps given as TRBD1 or TRBD2 (5 bases each). The receptor was isolated from a woman aged 40 to 50 with Graves' ophthalmopathy. Sequencing input: blood. The CDR3 loop reads CASSLGRQETQYL. DNA for the CDR3: TGTGCCAGCAGTCTGGGACGGCAAGAGACCCAGTACCTC.